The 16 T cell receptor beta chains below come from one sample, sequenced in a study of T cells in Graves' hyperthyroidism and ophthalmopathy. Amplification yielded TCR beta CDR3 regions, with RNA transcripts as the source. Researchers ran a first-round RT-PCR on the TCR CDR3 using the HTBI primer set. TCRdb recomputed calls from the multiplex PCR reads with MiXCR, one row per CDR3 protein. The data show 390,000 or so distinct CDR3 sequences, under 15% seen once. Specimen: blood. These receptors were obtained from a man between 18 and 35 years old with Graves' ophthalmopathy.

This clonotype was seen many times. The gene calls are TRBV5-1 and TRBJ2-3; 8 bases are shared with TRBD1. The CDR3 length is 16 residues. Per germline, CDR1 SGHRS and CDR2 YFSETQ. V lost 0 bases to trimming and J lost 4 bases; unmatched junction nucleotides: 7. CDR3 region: CASSLDPGGAADTQYF. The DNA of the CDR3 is TGCGCCAGCAGCTTGGATCCAGGGGGCGCCGCAGATACGCAGTATTTT.

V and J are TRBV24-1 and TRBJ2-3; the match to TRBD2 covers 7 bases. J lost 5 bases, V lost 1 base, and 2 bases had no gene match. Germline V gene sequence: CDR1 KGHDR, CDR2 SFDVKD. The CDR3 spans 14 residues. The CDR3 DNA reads TGTGCCACCAGTGATTTCCGGGGGGTAGATACGCAGTATTTT. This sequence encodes CATSDFRGVDTQYF.

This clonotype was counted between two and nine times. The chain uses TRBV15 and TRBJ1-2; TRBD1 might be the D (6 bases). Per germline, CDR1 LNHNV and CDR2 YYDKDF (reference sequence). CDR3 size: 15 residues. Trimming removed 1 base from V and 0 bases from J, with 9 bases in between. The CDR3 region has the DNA TGTGCCACCAGCAGAGTAGGGGGAGCTAACTATGGCTACACCTTC. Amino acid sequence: CATSRVGGANYGYTF.

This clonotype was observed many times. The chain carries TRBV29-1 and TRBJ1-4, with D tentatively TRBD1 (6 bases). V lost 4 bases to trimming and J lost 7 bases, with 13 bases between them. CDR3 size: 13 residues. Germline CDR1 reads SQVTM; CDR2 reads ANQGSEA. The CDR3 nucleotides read TGCAGCGTTGGGATGGGGGGCGGTGAAAAACTGTTTTTT. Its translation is CSVGMGGGEKLFF.

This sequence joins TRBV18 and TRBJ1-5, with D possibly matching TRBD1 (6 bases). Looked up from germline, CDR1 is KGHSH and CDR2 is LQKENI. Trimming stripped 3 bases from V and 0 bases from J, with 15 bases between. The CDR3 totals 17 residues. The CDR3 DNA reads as TGTGCCAGCTCACCCTTGGACAGAGACGATAGCAATCAGCCCCAGCATTTT. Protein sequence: CASSPLDRDDSNQPQHF. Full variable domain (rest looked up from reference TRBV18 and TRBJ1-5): NAGVMQNPRHLVRRRGQEARLRCSPMKGHSHVYWYRQLPEEGLKFMVYLQKENIIDESGMPKERFSAEFPKEGPSILRIQQVVRGDSAAYFCASSPLDRDDSNQPQHFGDGTRLSIL.

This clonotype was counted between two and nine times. The CDR3 region is CASSRSPNTEAFF. The CDR3 nucleotides read TGTGCCAGCAGCAGGAGCCCTAACACTGAAGCTTTCTTT. V and J are TRBV6-4 and TRBJ1-1; D not certain. Germline V gene data show CDR1 as MRHNA and CDR2 as SNTAGT. V was trimmed by 6 bases and J by 2 bases, leaving 10 bases between them. This CDR3 has 13 amino acids.

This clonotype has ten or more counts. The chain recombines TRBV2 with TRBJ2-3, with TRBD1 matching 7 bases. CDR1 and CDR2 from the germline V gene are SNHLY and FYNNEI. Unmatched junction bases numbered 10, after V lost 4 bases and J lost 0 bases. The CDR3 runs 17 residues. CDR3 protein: CASSGQGVLKSTDTQYF. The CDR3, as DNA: TGTGCCAGCAGTGGGCAGGGGGTCCTTAAGAGCACAGATACGCAGTATTTT.

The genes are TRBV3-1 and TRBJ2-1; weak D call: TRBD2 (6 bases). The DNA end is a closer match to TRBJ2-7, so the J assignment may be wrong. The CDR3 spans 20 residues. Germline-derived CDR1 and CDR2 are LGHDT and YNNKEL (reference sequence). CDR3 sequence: CASSQDRLLGGRVGYNEQYF. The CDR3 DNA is TGTGCCAGCAGCCAAGACCGTTTGTTGGGGGGACGTGTTGGGTACAATGAGCAGTACTTC.

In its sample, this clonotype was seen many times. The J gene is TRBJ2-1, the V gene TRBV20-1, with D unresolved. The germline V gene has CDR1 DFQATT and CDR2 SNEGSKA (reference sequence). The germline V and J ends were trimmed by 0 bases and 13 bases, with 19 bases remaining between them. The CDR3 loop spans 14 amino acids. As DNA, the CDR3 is TGCAGTGCTAGAGAAGGTAGTATGTGGTCAAGTCAGTTCTTC. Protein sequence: CSAREGSMWSSQFF.

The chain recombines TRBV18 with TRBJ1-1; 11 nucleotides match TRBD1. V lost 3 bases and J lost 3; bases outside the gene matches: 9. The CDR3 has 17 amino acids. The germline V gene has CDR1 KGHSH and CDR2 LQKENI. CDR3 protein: CASSPDRGRIEDTEAFF. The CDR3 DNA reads TGTGCCAGCTCACCGGACAGGGGGCGCATCGAGGACACTGAAGCTTTCTTT.

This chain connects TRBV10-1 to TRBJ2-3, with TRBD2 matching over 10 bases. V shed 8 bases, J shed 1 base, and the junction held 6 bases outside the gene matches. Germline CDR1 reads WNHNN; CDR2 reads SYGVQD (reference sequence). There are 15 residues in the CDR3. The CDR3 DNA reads TGCGCCAGCGGATGGACTAGCGGAGGCACAGATACGCAGTATTTT. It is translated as CASGWTSGGTDTQYF.

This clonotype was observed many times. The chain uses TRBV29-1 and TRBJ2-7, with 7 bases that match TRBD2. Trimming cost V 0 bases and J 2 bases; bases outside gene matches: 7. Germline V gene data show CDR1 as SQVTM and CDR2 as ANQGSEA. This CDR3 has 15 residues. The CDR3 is CSVEDPASGTYEQYF. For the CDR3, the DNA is TGCAGCGTTGAAGATCCGGCTAGCGGAACCTACGAGCAGTACTTC.

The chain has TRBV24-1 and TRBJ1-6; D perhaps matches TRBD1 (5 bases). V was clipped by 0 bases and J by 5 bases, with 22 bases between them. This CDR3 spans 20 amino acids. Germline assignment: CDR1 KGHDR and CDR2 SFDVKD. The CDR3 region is CATSDLRQPAALLNNSPLHF. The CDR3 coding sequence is TGTGCCACCAGTGATTTGAGACAGCCGGCCGCCCTTTTGAATAATTCACCCCTCCACTTT.

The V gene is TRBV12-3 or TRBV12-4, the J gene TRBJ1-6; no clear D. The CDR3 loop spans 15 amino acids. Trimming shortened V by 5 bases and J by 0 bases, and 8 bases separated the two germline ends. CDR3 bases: TGTGCCAGCAGTCCAGAAAGCTCCTATAATTCACCCCTCCACTTT. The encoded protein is CASSPESSYNSPLHF.

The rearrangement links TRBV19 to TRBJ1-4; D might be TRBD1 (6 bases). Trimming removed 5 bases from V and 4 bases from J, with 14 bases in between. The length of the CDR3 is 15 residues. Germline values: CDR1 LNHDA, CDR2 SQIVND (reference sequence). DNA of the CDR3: TGTGCCAGTAGTCAACAGGGCGGTGGTAATGAAAAACTGTTTTTT. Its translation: CASSQQGGGNEKLFF.

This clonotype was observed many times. The CDR3 sequence: CSARDPLAGGETQYF. In DNA form, the CDR3 reads TGCAGTGCTAGAGATCCACTAGCGGGAGGAGAGACCCAGTACTTC. The rearrangement links TRBV20-1 to TRBJ2-5; the match to TRBD2 covers 12 bases. V lost 0 bases to trimming and J lost 4 bases; unmatched junction nucleotides: 3. The CDR3 sequence is 15 residues long. The germline gives CDR1 DFQATT, CDR2 SNEGSKA (reference sequence).